One sample yielded the 22 T cell receptor beta chains listed below, sequenced in a study of CD8 T cells in Susac syndrome. Random hexamers were used to reverse transcribe roughly 0.45 to 1 ug of RNA. One entry per CDR3 protein results from TCRdb running MiXCR on the immunoSEQ multiplex PCR reads. The table records approximately 130,000 distinct CDR3 sequences, approximately 89% of them present only once. The sequencing sample was made of CD8+ T cells from PBMCs. These receptors came from a human donor with multiple sclerosis.

There are a few counts of this clonotype. The chain has TRBV6-1 and TRBJ2-7; D not certain. Trimming removed 6 bases from V and 0 bases from J, with 9 bases in between. The CDR3 is 13 amino acids. Germline lookup yields CDR1 MNHNS and CDR2 SASEGT. CDR3 coding DNA: TGTGCCAGCAGCCCTCAAGTCTCCTACGAGCAGTACTTC. This gives the protein CASSPQVSYEQYF.

This chain connects TRBV9 to TRBJ2-3, with D maybe TRBD2 (7 bases). This CDR3 spans 17 amino acids. The germline CDR1 and CDR2 sequences are SGDLS and YYNGEE. V lost 3 bases and J 5 bases, leaving 22 bases between the germline ends. The CDR3 region is CASSGSDQAGAGDTQYF. The CDR3 DNA reads TGTGCCAGCAGCGGATCTGATCAGGCGGGGGCGGGAGATACGCAGTATTTT.

V usage is TRBV20-1 and J usage is TRBJ2-7; TRBD2 aligns across 9 bases. Germline CDR1 and CDR2: DFQATT and SNEGSKA (reference sequence). With V trimmed by 8 bases and J by 2 bases, 7 bases remained unmatched. CDR3 length: 13 residues. The CDR3 loop reads CSPGTSFTYEQYF. In nucleotides, the CDR3 is TGCAGTCCCGGGACTAGCTTCACCTACGAGCAGTACTTC.

This sequence joins TRBV13 and TRBJ2-1; 13 bases match TRBD2. The CDR3 has 17 amino acids. The germline V gene has CDR1 PRHDT and CDR2 FYEKMQ (reference sequence). With 5 bases clipped from V and 3 bases from J, the junction kept 7 bases outside the gene matches. The CDR3 sequence is CASSASGTSGIYNEQFF. CDR3 sequence (DNA): TGTGCCAGCAGCGCGTCCGGGACTAGCGGGATCTACAATGAGCAGTTCTTC.

The rearrangement uses TRBV5-1 and TRBJ2-5, with 12 bases matching TRBD2. Germline CDR1 reads SGHRS; CDR2 reads YFSETQ. This CDR3 has 15 residues. Germline trimming cut 4 bases from V and 2 bases from J; bases unmatched to any gene: 3. In DNA form, the CDR3 reads TGCGCCAGCAGCGACACTAGCGGGGGGCAAGAGACCCAGTACTTC. It specifies CASSDTSGGQETQYF. The full variable domain, completed using reference TRBV5-1 and TRBJ2-5, is KAGVTQTPRYLIKTRGQQVTLSCSPISGHRSVSWYQQTPGQGLQFLFEYFSETQRNKGNFPGRFSGRQFSNSRSEMNVSTLELGDSALYLCASSDTSGGQETQYFGPGTRLLVL.

This chain links TRBV4-3 with TRBJ1-6, with 8 bases aligning to TRBD1. The V gene's germline CDR1 is LGHNA and CDR2 YSLEER. V trimming: 4 bases; J trimming: 7 bases; junction bases outside the gene matches: 3. CDR3 size: 14 residues. CDR3 amino acids: CASSPQGGNSPLHF. The CDR3 coding sequence is TGCGCCAGCAGCCCACAGGGGGGGAATTCACCCCTCCACTTT.

The chain combines TRBV4-3 with TRBJ1-2; no clear D. The V gene lost 0 bases and the J gene lost 4 bases, with 6 bases spanning the gap. CDR1 and CDR2 from the germline V gene are LGHNA and YSLEER. This CDR3 is 13 amino acids long. The CDR3 coding sequence is TGCGCCAGCAGCCAAGATGTGGGCTATGGCTACACCTTC. Amino acid sequence: CASSQDVGYGYTF.

V is TRBV15 and J is TRBJ2-7, with TRBD1 matching over 8 bases. Germline-derived CDR1 and CDR2 are LNHNV and YYDKDF (reference sequence). The CDR3 is 14 residues long. The V segment lost 5 bases and the J segment 2 bases; nucleotides outside the gene matches: 5. The CDR3 DNA reads TGTGCCACCAGCTTTGGACAGGGAACCTACGAGCAGTACTTC. Translation gives CATSFGQGTYEQYF.

This rearrangement joins TRBV6-5 to TRBJ2-1; TRBD2 agrees at 7 bases. Germline V lookup: CDR1 MNHEY, CDR2 SVGAGI. The CDR3 sequence is 15 residues long. Trimming removed 5 bases from V and 5 bases from J; junction bases left unmatched: 9. Here the CDR3 reads CASSPRAGDNNEQFF. The CDR3 DNA sequence: TGTGCCAGCAGTCCCAGGGCGGGAGATAACAATGAGCAGTTCTTC.

This CDR3 reads CASSLTGYEQYF. Written as DNA, the CDR3 is TGTGCCAGCTCGCTCACCGGTTACGAGCAGTACTTC. This chain connects TRBV27 to TRBJ2-7; no firm D call. Trimming removed 8 bases from V and 4 bases from J, with 12 bases in between. The germline gives CDR1 MNHEY, CDR2 SMNVEV (reference sequence). The CDR3 consists of 12 residues.

The chain carries TRBV27 and TRBJ2-1; 7 bases line up with TRBD2. The CDR3 is 13 amino acids. Germline values: CDR1 MNHEY, CDR2 SMNVEV (reference sequence). V shed 3 bases, J shed 5 bases, and the junction held 1 base outside the gene matches. The CDR3 protein is CASSFLADNEQFF. The DNA for the CDR3 is TGTGCCAGCAGTTTTCTAGCGGACAATGAGCAGTTCTTC.

This chain uses TRBV28 with TRBJ2-1; D remains unclear. Trimming cost V 7 bases and J 6 bases, with 10 bases left between them. Germline-derived CDR1 and CDR2 are MDHEN and SYDVKM. The CDR3 consists of 12 residues. CDR3 sequence: CASTPSSNEQFF. CDR3 nucleotide sequence: TGTGCCAGCACCCCCTCTAGCAATGAGCAGTTCTTC.

J is TRBJ2-7 and V is TRBV27, with D possibly TRBD1 on 7 matching bases. The CDR3 extends over 14 amino acids. Trimming took 2 bases from V and 4 from J, leaving 12 bases between them. Germline-derived CDR1 and CDR2 are MNHEY and SMNVEV (reference sequence). This chain's CDR3 is CASSLGAGGYEQYF. The CDR3 DNA reads TGTGCCAGCAGTTTAGGGGCAGGGGGGTACGAGCAGTACTTC.

The rearrangement uses TRBV4-2 and TRBJ1-5; D is unresolved. The CDR3 sequence is 15 residues long. Germline assignment: CDR1 LGHNA and CDR2 YNFKEQ. The V gene lost 5 bases and the J gene lost 1 base, with 12 bases spanning the gap. CDR3 loop: CASSFERGSNQPQHF. CDR3 bases: TGTGCCAGCAGCTTTGAACGGGGAAGCAATCAGCCCCAGCATTTT.

The rearrangement joins TRBV5-1 to TRBJ2-1; 7 bases align to TRBD2. With V trimmed by 4 bases and J by 6 bases, 4 bases remained unmatched. There are 13 residues in the CDR3. The V gene's germline CDR1 is SGHRS and CDR2 YFSETQ. CDR3 DNA: TGCGCCAGCAGCCCCCTAGCGGTCAATGAGCAGTTCTTC. This translates into CASSPLAVNEQFF.

The rearrangement joins TRBV5-6 to TRBJ2-5; TRBD2 matches 13 bases. The CDR3 contains 17 residues. The V gene end was trimmed by 4 bases and the J gene end by 5 bases; junction bases not matched to a gene: 11. Germline CDR1 is SGHDT and CDR2 is YYEEEE. CDR3 loop: CASSTGLAGAPRETQYF. DNA for the CDR3: TGTGCCAGCAGCACCGGACTAGCGGGAGCCCCACGGGAGACCCAGTACTTC.

The chain carries TRBV11-2 and TRBJ1-4; D is unclear. Germline values: CDR1 SGHAT, CDR2 FQNNGV. The CDR3 spans 16 residues. Trimming took 1 base from V and 1 from J, leaving 10 bases between them. CDR3 region: CASSLGVGGTNEKLFF. As DNA, the CDR3 is TGTGCCAGCAGCTTAGGCGTCGGAGGAACTAATGAAAAACTGTTTTTT.

This chain connects TRBV7-9 to TRBJ2-7; D tentatively fits TRBD1 or TRBD2 (5 bases each). Looked up from germline, CDR1 is SEHNR and CDR2 is FQNEAQ (reference sequence). The V and J ends lost 3 bases and 3 bases respectively, with 12 bases between them. This CDR3 spans 14 amino acids. The CDR3 spells CASSLAGRDYEQYF. The CDR3 nucleotides read TGTGCCAGCAGCTTGGCGGGCAGGGACTACGAGCAGTACTTC.

This chain joins TRBV28 and TRBJ2-3, with D possibly being TRBD1 or TRBD2 (7 bases each). Trimming shortened V by 7 bases and J by 4 bases, and 24 bases separated the two germline ends. In germline, CDR1 is MDHEN, CDR2 SYDVKM. This CDR3 comprises 17 residues. This CDR3 is CASTPVERDQGADTQYF. CDR3 DNA: TGTGCCAGCACGCCAGTCGAGCGGGACCAGGGGGCAGATACGCAGTATTTT.

The V and J genes are TRBV29-1 and TRBJ1-4, with D unresolved. The CDR3 spans 11 residues. The germline V gene has CDR1 SQVTM and CDR2 ANQGSEA. V lost 7 bases and J 8 bases, leaving 11 bases between the germline ends. CDR3 in amino acids: CSGRTSEKLFF. In nucleotides, the CDR3 is TGCAGCGGCCGCACATCAGAAAAACTGTTTTTT.

The chain links TRBV12-3 or TRBV12-4 to TRBJ2-5; 7 positions agree with TRBD1. The CDR3 loop spans 15 amino acids. The V gene end was trimmed by 3 bases and the J gene end by 5 bases; junction bases not matched to a gene: 9. Here the CDR3 reads CASSFDPQGMETQYF. Written as DNA, the CDR3 is TGTGCCAGCAGTTTCGACCCACAGGGGATGGAGACCCAGTACTTC.

This chain uses TRBV12-3 or TRBV12-4 with TRBJ2-1; D unresolved. The CDR3 length is 13 residues. V lost 0 bases to trimming and J lost 7 bases, with 7 bases between them. CDR3 protein: CASSLAGFNEQFF. The CDR3 DNA is TGTGCCAGCAGTTTAGCGGGATTTAATGAGCAGTTCTTC.